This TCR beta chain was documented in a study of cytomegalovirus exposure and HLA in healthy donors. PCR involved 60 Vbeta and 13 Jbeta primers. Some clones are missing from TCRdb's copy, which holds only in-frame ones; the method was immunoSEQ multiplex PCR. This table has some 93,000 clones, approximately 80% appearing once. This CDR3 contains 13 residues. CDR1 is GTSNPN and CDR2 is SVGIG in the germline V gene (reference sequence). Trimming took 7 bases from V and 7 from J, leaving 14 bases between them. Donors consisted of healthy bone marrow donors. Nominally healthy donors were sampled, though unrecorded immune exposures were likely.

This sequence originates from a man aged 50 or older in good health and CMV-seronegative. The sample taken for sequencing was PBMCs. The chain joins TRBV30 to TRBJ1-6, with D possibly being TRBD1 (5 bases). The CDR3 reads CALQALGNSPLHF. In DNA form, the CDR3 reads TGTGCCTTACAGGCCCTGGGGAATTCACCCCTCCACTTT.